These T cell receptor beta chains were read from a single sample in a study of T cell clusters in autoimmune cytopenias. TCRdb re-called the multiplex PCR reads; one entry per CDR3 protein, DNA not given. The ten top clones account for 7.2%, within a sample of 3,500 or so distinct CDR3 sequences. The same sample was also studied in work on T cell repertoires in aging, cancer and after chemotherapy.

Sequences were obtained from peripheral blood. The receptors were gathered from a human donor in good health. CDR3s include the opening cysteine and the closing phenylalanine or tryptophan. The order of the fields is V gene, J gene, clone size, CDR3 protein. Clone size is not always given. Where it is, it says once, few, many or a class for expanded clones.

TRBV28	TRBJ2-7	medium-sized	CASSLGLRDEQYF
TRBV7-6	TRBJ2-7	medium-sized	CASSPHPGGEQYF
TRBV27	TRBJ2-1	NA	CARSFVLGDEQFF
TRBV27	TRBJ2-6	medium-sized	CASSLYGGRSGANVLTF
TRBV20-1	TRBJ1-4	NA	CSAQRAQGGNEKLFF
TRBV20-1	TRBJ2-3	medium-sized	CSVKDPGLTDTQYF
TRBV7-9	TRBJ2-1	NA	CASSEGQGIAYNEQFF
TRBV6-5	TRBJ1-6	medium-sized	CASSRSGTGSLAPLHF
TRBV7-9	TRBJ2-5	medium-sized	CASSQEEETQYF
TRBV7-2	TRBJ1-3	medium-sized	CASSPSPVSSGNTIYF
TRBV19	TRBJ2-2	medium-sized	CASSYGRENTGELFF
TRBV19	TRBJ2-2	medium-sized	CASSIWGQGNTGELFF
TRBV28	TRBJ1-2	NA	CASSPEGSRGYTF
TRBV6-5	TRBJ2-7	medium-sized	CASRGTSSYEQYF
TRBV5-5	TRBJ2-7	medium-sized	CASSLWGGSGYEQYF
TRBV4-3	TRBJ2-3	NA	CASSQVTGTGSDTQYF
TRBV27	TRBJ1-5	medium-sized	CASSLGPSGPQHF
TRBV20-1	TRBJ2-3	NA	CSAQRQGQRDTQYF
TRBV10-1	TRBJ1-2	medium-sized	CASELQGRYGYTF
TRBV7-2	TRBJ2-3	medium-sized	CASSLSALDTQYF
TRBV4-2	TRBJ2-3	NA	CASSPVDPSTDTQYF
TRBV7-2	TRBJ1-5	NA	CAVTGGRQPQHF
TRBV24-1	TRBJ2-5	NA	CATSRDRDQETQYF
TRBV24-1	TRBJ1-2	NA	CATSDSDRDGYTF
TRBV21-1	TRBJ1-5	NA	CASSKATSDQKELSNQPQHF
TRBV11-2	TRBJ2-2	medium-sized	CASSFRGANTGELFF
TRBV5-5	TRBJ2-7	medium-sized	CASSFQTSGAYEQYF
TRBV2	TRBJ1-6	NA	CASGQGENSPLHF
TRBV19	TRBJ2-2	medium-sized	CASSRQGQQPNTGELFF
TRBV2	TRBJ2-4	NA	CASLGQGLAKNIQYF
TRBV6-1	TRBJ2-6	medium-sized	CASSEWRGTSSGANVLTF